These T cell receptor beta chains were read from a single sample in a study of T cells in Graves' hyperthyroidism and ophthalmopathy. TCRdb fed the multiplex PCR reads into MiXCR, producing one record per CDR3 protein. Of about 350,000 distinct CDR3 sequences listed, 15% to 20% are singletons. The sequenced sample consisted of blood. The source is a woman between 40 and 55 years old with Graves' ophthalmopathy. The CDR3 runs from the conserved cysteine through the conserved F or W.

TRBJ2-7,TRBV7-2,CASSLGRQTYEQYF
TRBJ2-3,TRBV9,CASSEHSGPSQYF
TRBJ2-7,TRBV29-1,CSCLSGLSYEQYF
TRBJ2-7,TRBV27,CASSFPKFSYEQYF
TRBJ1-1,TRBV19,CATVDRNTEAFF
TRBJ1-1,TRBV7-6,CASSLPHDRGHTEAFF
TRBJ2-5,TRBV6-2/TRBV6-3,CASSYWQGETQYF
TRBJ1-2,TRBV6-2/TRBV6-3,CASSYGPVGYGYTF
TRBJ2-2,TRBV15,CATSRARDRGRVGELFF
TRBJ1-5,TRBV27,CASSSMDRLGQPQHF
TRBJ2-7,TRBV14,CASRDGSSYEQYF
TRBJ2-7,TRBV28,CASSLRDRGYEQYF
TRBJ2-7,TRBV6-1,CASAPSSGTTYEQYF
TRBJ2-5,TRBV13,CASSSSGHQETQYF
TRBJ1-5,TRBV2,CASRGQAKQGAQHF
TRBJ2-7,TRBV28,CATNRGKSYEQYF
TRBJ2-7,TRBV20-1,CSARTRSSYEQYF
TRBJ2-2,TRBV6-2/TRBV6-3,CASRREMYYGELFF
TRBJ1-2,TRBV4-1,CASSQGIGDYGYTF
TRBJ2-5,TRBV28,CASSFPQGGPTGDYQETQYF
TRBJ1-1,TRBV6-1,CASSEEVVQGNTEACF
TRBJ2-7,TRBV4-2,CASSQGQGDYEQYF
TRBJ1-2,TRBV20-1,CSASLVSNYGYIF
TRBJ1-2,TRBV5-1,CASSFGTGWDYGYTF
TRBJ2-2,TRBV3-1,CASSQDRVAGGSGELFF
TRBJ1-5,TRBV12-3/TRBV12-4,CASSLTGGAGHQPQHF
TRBJ2-7,TRBV12-3/TRBV12-4,CASSLAGGSPYEQYF
TRBJ2-5,TRBV3-1,CASSQGIWLDPYF
TRBJ2-5,TRBV3-1,CASSPAGGGRRETQYF
TRBJ2-5,TRBV20-1,CSARESGTQETQYF
TRBJ2-2,TRBV27,CASSLVTGNRNTGELFF
TRBJ1-2,TRBV6-5,CASRATRPEANYGYTF